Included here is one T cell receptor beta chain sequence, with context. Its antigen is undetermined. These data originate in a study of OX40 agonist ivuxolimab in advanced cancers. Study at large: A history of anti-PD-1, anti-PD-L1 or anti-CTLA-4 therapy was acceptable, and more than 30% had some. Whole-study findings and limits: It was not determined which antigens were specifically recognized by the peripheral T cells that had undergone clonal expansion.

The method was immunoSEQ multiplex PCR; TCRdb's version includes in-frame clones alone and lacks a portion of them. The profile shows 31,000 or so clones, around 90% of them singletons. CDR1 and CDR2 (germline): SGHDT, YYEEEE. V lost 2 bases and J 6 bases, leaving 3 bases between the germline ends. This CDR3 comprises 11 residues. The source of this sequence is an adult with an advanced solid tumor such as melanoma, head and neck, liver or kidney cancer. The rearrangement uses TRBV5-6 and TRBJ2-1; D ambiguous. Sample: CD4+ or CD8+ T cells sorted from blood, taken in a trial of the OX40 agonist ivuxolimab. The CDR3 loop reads CASSFPNEQFF. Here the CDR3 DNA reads TGTGCCAGCAGCTTCCCCAATGAGCAGTTCTTC.